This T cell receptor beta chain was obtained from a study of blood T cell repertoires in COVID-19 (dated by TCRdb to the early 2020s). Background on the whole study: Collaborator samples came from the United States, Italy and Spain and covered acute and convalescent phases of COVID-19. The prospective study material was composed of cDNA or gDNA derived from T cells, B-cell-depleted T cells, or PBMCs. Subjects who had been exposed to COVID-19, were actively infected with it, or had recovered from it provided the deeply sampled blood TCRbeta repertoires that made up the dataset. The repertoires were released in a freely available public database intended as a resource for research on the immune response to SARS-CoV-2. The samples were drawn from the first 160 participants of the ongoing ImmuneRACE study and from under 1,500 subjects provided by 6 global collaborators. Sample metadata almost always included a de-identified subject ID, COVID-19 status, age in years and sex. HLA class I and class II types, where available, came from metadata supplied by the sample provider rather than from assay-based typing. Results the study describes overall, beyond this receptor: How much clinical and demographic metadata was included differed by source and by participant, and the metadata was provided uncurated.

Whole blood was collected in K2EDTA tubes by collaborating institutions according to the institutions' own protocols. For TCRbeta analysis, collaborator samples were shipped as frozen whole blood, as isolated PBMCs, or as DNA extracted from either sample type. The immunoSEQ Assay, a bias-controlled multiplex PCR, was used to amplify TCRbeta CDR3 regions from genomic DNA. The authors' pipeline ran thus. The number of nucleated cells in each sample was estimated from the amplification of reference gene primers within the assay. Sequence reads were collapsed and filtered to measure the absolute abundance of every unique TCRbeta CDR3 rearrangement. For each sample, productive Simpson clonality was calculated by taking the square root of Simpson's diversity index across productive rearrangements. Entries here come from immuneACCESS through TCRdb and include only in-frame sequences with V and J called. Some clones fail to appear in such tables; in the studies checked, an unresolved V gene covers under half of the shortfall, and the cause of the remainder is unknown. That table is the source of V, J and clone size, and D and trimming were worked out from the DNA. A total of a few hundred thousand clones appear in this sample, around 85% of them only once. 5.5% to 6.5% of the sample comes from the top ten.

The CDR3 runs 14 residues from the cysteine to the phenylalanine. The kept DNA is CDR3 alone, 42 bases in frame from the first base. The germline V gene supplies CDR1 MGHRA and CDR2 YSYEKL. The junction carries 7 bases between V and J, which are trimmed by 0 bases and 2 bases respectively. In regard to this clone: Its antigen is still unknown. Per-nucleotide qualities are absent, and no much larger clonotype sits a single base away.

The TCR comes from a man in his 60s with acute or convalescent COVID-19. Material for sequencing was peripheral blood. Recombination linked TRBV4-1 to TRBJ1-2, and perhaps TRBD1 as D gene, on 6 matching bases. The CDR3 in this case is CASSQERGNYGYTF. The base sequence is TGCGCCAGCAGCCAAGAAAGGGGGAACTATGGCTACACCTTC.